The 25 T cell receptor beta chains below come from one sample, sequenced in a study of blood T cell repertoires in COVID-19. Method: immunoSEQ multiplex PCR; TCRdb's copy keeps in-frame clones and lacks some. In the table there are fewer than 250,000 clones, approximately 83% of which are singletons. Specimen: PBMCs or T cells enriched from blood (not recorded which). Receptors originate from a woman aged 40 to 50 with acute COVID-19.

This sequence joins TRBV11-2 and TRBJ2-5; D gene unclear. Per germline, CDR1 SGHAT and CDR2 FQNNGV. Trimming pared 3 bases from V and 4 bases from J, leaving 6 bases between. The CDR3 is 12 amino acids. CDR3 residues: CASSFPLETQYF. In DNA, the CDR3 is TGTGCCAGCAGCTTCCCATTAGAGACCCAGTACTTC. The entire variable domain, with the rest obtained from reference TRBV11-2 and TRBJ2-5, is as follows: EAGVAQSPRYKIIEKRQSVAFWCNPISGHATLYWYQQILGQGPKLLIQFQNNGVVDDSQLPKDRFSAERLKGVDSTLKIQPAKLEDSAVYLCASSFPLETQYFGPGTRLLVL.

This sequence joins TRBV28 and TRBJ2-3; 9 nucleotides align to TRBD1. The CDR3 extends over 17 amino acids. In germline, CDR1 is MDHEN, CDR2 SYDVKM. With 2 bases clipped from V and 2 bases from J, the junction kept 8 bases outside the gene matches. The CDR3 here is CASSLGTGSRATDTQYF. The CDR3, as DNA: TGTGCCAGCAGTTTAGGGACAGGGAGTAGGGCCACAGATACGCAGTATTTT.

This clone has more than one count but fewer than ten. The rearrangement joins TRBV5-1 to TRBJ2-7, with 12 nucleotides matching TRBD2. This CDR3 region has 15 residues. Germline assignment: CDR1 SGHRS and CDR2 YFSETQ. Trimming took 4 bases from V and 4 from J; bases not matched to a gene: 6. CDR3 nucleotides: TGCGCCAGCAGCGAGACTAGCGGGAGAATTTACGAGCAGTACTTC. Translating gives CASSETSGRIYEQYF.

The V gene is TRBV3-1 (or the pseudogene TRBV3-2), the J gene TRBJ1-5; 9 positions agree with TRBD1. This CDR3 spans 19 amino acids. The germline CDR1 and CDR2 sequences are LGHDT and YNNKEL (reference sequence). After removal of 2 bases from V and 7 bases from J, the junction contained 18 bases not matched to a gene. The CDR3 loop is CASSQSDPSGQGLWQPQHF. The CDR3 nucleotides are TGTGCCAGCAGCCAATCGGATCCCTCGGGACAGGGACTGTGGCAGCCCCAGCATTTT.

The chain employs TRBV6-2 or TRBV6-3 and TRBJ1-2; D not resolved. Per the germline V gene, CDR1 is MNHEY and CDR2 is SVGEGT. The CDR3 is 15 amino acids. V lost 2 bases, J lost 8 bases, and 18 bases lay in between. CDR3 DNA: TGTGCCAGCAGTTACGTGTCTCCAGGCCCCAAGGGCTACACCTTC. Protein: CASSYVSPGPKGYTF.

The chain joins TRBV19 to TRBJ1-1; TRBD1 is a possible D gene (5 bases). This CDR3 has 15 residues. V lost 7 bases, J lost 1 base, and 16 bases lay in between. CDR1 and CDR2 (germline): LNHDA, SQIVND (reference sequence). The CDR3 nucleotides are TGTGCCAGTAAGGCGGGGGAGACCAGGAACACTGAAGCTTTCTTT. Encoded protein: CASKAGETRNTEAFF.

The chain joins TRBV11-1 to TRBJ2-1, with TRBD1 identical over 8 bases. CDR3 length equals 16 residues. Germline V gene data show CDR1 as SGHAT and CDR2 as FQDESV (reference sequence). J was trimmed by 6 bases and V by 1 base; bases with no gene match: 8. CDR3 bases: TGTGCCAGCAGCTTAGTTATGGGACAGGCGGGCAATGAGCAGTTCTTC. As protein: CASSLVMGQAGNEQFF.

The chain combines TRBV7-9 with TRBJ1-3, with D hard to call. This CDR3 spans 14 amino acids. Germline lookup yields CDR1 SEHNR and CDR2 FQNEAQ (reference sequence). V lost 8 bases and J 4 bases, leaving 15 bases between the germline ends. In DNA form, the CDR3 reads TGTGCCAGCTACTCGGGAGCCAGAGGAAACACCATATATTTT. Its protein is CASYSGARGNTIYF.

V gene TRBV28 combines with J gene TRBJ2-5; D not certain. Germline-derived CDR1 and CDR2 are MDHEN and SYDVKM. V was clipped by 2 bases and J by 5 bases, with 12 bases between them. The CDR3 has 14 amino acids. The CDR3 region has the DNA TGTGCCAGCAGTTTAGGGCCACGGAAGGAGACCCAGTACTTC. This codes for CASSLGPRKETQYF.

As DNA, the CDR3 is TGTGCCAGCATACATGGGGGGACAGGGTCCTACGAGCAGTACTTC. Protein product: CASIHGGTGSYEQYF. The genes are TRBV28 and TRBJ2-7; TRBD1 agrees at 9 bases. CDR1 and CDR2 (germline): MDHEN, SYDVKM. Trimming at V came to 7 bases and at J to 1 base, leaving 8 bases not matched to a gene. CDR3 size: 15 residues.

The chain joins TRBV30 to TRBJ1-3; D gene unclear. CDR1 and CDR2 from the germline V gene are GTSNPN and SVGIG (reference sequence). Trimming left V 5 bases short and J 2 bases short, with 10 bases between. This CDR3 comprises 13 residues. CDR3 sequence: CAWDTMTGNTIYF. DNA of the CDR3: TGTGCCTGGGACACCATGACTGGAAACACCATATATTTT.

The chain is built from TRBV2 and TRBJ2-7; TRBD1 matches 9 bases. The CDR3 consists of 13 residues. V was clipped by 10 bases and J by 4 bases; unmatched bases: 8. Germline CDR1 reads SNHLY; CDR2 reads FYNNEI. The CDR3 is CAIILDRGYEQYF. The CDR3 region has the DNA TGTGCCATCATCCTGGACAGGGGATACGAGCAGTACTTC.

This rearrangement joins TRBV7-2 to TRBJ2-7; TRBD2 is a possible D gene (6 bases). The CDR3 covers 14 residues. From germline, CDR1 is SGHTA and CDR2 FQGNSA. V lost 6 bases and J 3 bases, leaving 15 bases between the germline ends. The DNA of the CDR3 is TGTGCCAGCAGTCCCGGACTCGGGGGCTACGAGCAGTACTTC. This sequence encodes CASSPGLGGYEQYF.

This chain connects TRBV6-5 to TRBJ2-4, with 11 bases lining up with TRBD1. CDR3 length: 14 amino acids. After removal of 4 bases from V and 8 bases from J, the junction contained 4 bases not matched to a gene. From germline, CDR1 is MNHEY and CDR2 SVGAGI. CDR3 nucleotide sequence: TGTGCCAGCAGTTCCGGGACAGGGGGTTACATTCAGTACTTC. It encodes CASSSGTGGYIQYF.

This chain connects TRBV28 to TRBJ2-2; 7 nucleotides line up with TRBD2. The CDR3 consists of 16 residues. Germline values: CDR1 MDHEN, CDR2 SYDVKM. After removal of 2 bases from V and 2 bases from J, the junction contained 5 bases not matched to a gene. CDR3 in amino acids: CASSLLADLNTGELFF. CDR3 bases: TGTGCCAGCAGTTTACTAGCGGACCTTAACACCGGGGAGCTGTTTTTT.

The chain employs TRBV5-4 and TRBJ2-5, with a possible D match to TRBD2 (5 bases). Trimming took off 1 base at V and 5 bases at J, with 15 bases between the two ends. The CDR3 contains 15 residues. In germline, CDR1 is SGHNT, CDR2 YYREEE (reference sequence). The CDR3 DNA reads as TGTGCCAGCAGCTTGAGTACGGGAAGCCAGGAGACCCAGTACTTC. It translates to CASSLSTGSQETQYF.

The chain couples TRBV7-2 to TRBJ2-1, with 7 bases that match TRBD1. J was trimmed by 9 bases and V by 4 bases; bases with no gene match: 6. There are 13 residues in the CDR3. Germline V lookup: CDR1 SGHTA, CDR2 FQGNSA. CDR3 bases: TGTGCCAGCAGCTCCGACAGGGTAAGTGAGCAGTTCTTC. Its translation is CASSSDRVSEQFF. The full variable domain, in which reference TRBV7-2 and TRBJ2-1 provide the parts outside the CDR3, is GAGVSQSPSNKVTEKGKDVELRCDPISGHTALYWYRQSLGQGLEFLIYFQGNSAPDKSGLPSDRFSAERTGGSVSTLTIQRTQQEDSAVYLCASSSDRVSEQFFGPGTRLTVL.

The gene calls are TRBV28 and TRBJ2-5; 11 bases fit TRBD2. J gave up 4 bases and V 0 bases, and 1 base lay outside the gene matches. Germline CDR1 reads MDHEN; CDR2 reads SYDVKM. The CDR3 runs to 15 residues. CDR3 region: CASSLWLAGGETQYF. The CDR3 region has the DNA TGTGCCAGCAGTTTATGGCTAGCGGGAGGAGAGACCCAGTACTTC.

The rearrangement uses TRBV9 and TRBJ2-5; 9 bases map to TRBD2. This CDR3 spans 16 amino acids. V shed 2 bases and J 5 bases; nucleotides not matched to a gene: 10. Germline-derived CDR1 and CDR2 are SGDLS and YYNGEE. In DNA form, the CDR3 reads TGTGCCAGCAGCGTCGATGGGACTAGCCTCCTCGAGACCCAGTACTTC. Translating gives CASSVDGTSLLETQYF.

The table lists this clone with a count of one. The same CDR3 also results from other DNA sequences found in this sample. V and J are TRBV5-1 and TRBJ2-6, with D perhaps matching TRBD1 (5 bases). The germline V gene has CDR1 SGHRS and CDR2 YFSETQ. The CDR3 is 15 residues long. Trimming stripped 4 bases from V and 1 base from J, with 9 bases between. In DNA, the CDR3 is TGCGCCAGCAGCCAAACAGGATCTGGGGCCAACGTCCTGACTTTC. It translates to CASSQTGSGANVLTF.

The chain carries TRBV7-8 and TRBJ1-4; D perhaps matches TRBD1 (5 bases). Germline lookup yields CDR1 SGHVS and CDR2 FQNEAQ. V lost 6 bases to trimming and J lost 10 bases, with 15 bases between them. This CDR3 spans 13 amino acids. CDR3 in amino acids: CASRFDRSGKLFF. For the CDR3, the DNA is TGTGCCAGCAGATTCGACAGATCCGGAAAACTGTTTTTT.

This chain connects TRBV27 to TRBJ2-1; D possibly corresponds to TRBD1 (5 bases). The CDR3 sequence is 13 residues long. CDR1 is MNHEY, CDR2 SMNVEV, per germline (reference sequence). Trimming removed 2 bases at V and 9 bases at J, with 11 bases between. CDR3 loop: CASSLQGLGEQFF. CDR3 nucleotides: TGTGCCAGCAGTTTACAGGGTTTGGGTGAGCAGTTCTTC.

J is TRBJ2-7 and V is TRBV6-2 or TRBV6-3; 8 bases agree with TRBD1. V trimming: 6 bases; J trimming: 2 bases; junction bases outside the gene matches: 6. This CDR3 is built from 14 residues. Germline CDR1 MNHEY, CDR2 SVGEGT. DNA of the CDR3: TGTGCCAGCAGCCGTGGACAGGGCACCTACGAGCAGTACTTC. Residues: CASSRGQGTYEQYF.

CDR3 loop: CASSRRGNDEQFF. The CDR3 coding sequence is TGTGCCAGCTCACGCCGGGGTAACGATGAGCAGTTCTTC. This sequence joins TRBV18 and TRBJ2-1; TRBD2 is a possible D gene (5 bases). This CDR3 is built from 13 residues. V was pared by 4 bases and J by 8 bases, with 12 bases between. The germline CDR1 and CDR2 sequences are KGHSH and LQKENI.

The V and J genes are TRBV28 and TRBJ1-5, with TRBD1 as a possible D gene (6 bases). This CDR3 region has 15 residues. In germline, CDR1 is MDHEN, CDR2 SYDVKM. Trimming pared 9 bases from V and 5 bases from J, leaving 20 bases between. CDR3 DNA: TGTGCCAGTAAACAACAGGGTGGTGATGATCAGCCCCAGCATTTT. This sequence encodes CASKQQGGDDQPQHF.